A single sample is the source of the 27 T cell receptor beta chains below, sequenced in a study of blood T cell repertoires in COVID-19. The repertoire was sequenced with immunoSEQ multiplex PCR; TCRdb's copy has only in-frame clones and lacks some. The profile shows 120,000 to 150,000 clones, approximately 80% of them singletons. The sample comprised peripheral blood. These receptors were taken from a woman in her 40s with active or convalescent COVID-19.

The CDR3 spells CASSSGQGGGNTIYF. The CDR3 DNA reads TGTGCCAGCAGTTCGGGACAGGGGGGTGGAAACACCATATATTTT. The chain combines TRBV28 with TRBJ1-3; 11 positions match TRBD1. V dropped 4 bases and J dropped 3; count of bases not matched to a gene: 2. Germline loops: CDR1 MDHEN, CDR2 SYDVKM. The CDR3 covers 15 residues.

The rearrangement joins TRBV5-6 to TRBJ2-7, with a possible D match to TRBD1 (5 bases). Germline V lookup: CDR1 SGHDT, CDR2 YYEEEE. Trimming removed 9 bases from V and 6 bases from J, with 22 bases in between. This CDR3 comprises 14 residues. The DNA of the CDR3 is TGTGCCACCAACTTTATAATGGGGCCTAGCGAGCAGTACTTC. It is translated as CATNFIMGPSEQYF.

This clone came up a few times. The CDR3 loop is CASSPSAAFNEKLFF. The DNA for the CDR3 is TGTGCCAGCAGCCCCTCGGCGGCGTTTAATGAAAAACTGTTTTTT. This chain links TRBV3-1 (or the pseudogene TRBV3-2) with TRBJ1-4, with D uncertain. The germline CDR1 and CDR2 sequences are LGHDT and YNNKEL (reference sequence). The CDR3 loop spans 15 amino acids. With 4 bases removed from V and 4 bases from J, the gap between germline ends came to 13 bases.

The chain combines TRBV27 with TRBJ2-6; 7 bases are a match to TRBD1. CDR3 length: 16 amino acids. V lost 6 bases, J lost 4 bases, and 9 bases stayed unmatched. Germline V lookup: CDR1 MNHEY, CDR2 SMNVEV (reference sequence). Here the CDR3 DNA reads TGTGCCAGCAGCCGAGACAGGGTTGCCGGGGCCAACGTCCTGACTTTC. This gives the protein CASSRDRVAGANVLTF.

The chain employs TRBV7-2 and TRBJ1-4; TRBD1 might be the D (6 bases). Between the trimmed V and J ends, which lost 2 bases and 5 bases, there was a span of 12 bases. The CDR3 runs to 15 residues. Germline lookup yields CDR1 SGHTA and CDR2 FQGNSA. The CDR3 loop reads CASSLNREPNEKLFF. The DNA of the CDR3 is TGTGCCAGCAGCTTAAACAGGGAACCGAATGAAAAACTGTTTTTT.

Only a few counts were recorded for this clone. The CDR3 protein is CASSPPAQGSGYTF. The CDR3 coding sequence is TGTGCCAGCTCACCCCCTGCCCAGGGGTCTGGCTACACCTTC. This chain links TRBV18 with TRBJ1-2, with D possibly TRBD1 on 6 matching bases. Looked up from germline, CDR1 is KGHSH and CDR2 is LQKENI. Trimming left V 3 bases short and J 7 bases short, with 15 bases between. The CDR3 contains 14 residues.

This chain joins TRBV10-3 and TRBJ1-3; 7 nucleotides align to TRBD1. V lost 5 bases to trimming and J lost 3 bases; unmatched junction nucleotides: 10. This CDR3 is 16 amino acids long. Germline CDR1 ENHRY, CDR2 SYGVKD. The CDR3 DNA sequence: TGTGCCATCAGTCCCTCACAGGGGAGAGGTGGAAACACCATATATTTT. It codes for CAISPSQGRGGNTIYF.

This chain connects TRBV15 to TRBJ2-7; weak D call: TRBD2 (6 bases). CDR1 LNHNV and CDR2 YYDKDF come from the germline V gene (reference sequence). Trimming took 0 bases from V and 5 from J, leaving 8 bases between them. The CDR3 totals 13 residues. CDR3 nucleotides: TGTGCCACCAGCAGAGATCCGGGGGACGAGCAGTACTTC. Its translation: CATSRDPGDEQYF.

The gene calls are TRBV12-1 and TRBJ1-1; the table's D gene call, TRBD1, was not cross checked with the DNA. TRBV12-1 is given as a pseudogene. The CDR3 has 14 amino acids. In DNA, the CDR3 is TGTGCCAGCAGGCAGGACAGGGAGATGACTGAAGCTTTCTTT. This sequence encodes CASRQDREMTEAFF.

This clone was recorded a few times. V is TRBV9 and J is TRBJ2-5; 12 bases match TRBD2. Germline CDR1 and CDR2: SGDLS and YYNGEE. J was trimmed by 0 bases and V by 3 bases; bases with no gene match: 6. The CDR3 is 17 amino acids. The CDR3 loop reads CASSAGTSGQYQETQYF. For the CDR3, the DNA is TGTGCCAGCAGCGCCGGGACTAGCGGGCAGTACCAAGAGACCCAGTACTTC.

CDR3 coding DNA: TGTGCCAGCAGGAATATAGGGACAGGGCTTTGGTACGAGCAGTACTTC. This encodes CASRNIGTGLWYEQYF. The chain combines TRBV27 with TRBJ2-7; 9 bases agree with TRBD1. Losses at the gene ends were 6 bases for V and 4 bases for J; bases not matched to a gene: 13. Germline values: CDR1 MNHEY, CDR2 SMNVEV (reference sequence). The length of the CDR3 is 16 residues.

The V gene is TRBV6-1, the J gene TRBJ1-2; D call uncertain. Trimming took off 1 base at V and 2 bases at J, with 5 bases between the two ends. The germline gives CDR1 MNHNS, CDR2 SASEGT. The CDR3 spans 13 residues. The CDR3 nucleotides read TGTGCCAGCAGTGAAGTGGAGAACTATGGCTACACCTTC. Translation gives CASSEVENYGYTF.

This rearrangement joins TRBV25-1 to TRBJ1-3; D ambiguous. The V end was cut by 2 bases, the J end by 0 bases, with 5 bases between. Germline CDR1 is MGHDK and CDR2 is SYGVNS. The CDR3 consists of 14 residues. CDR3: CASSEGSSGNTIYF. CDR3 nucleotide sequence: TGTGCCAGCAGTGAAGGTAGCTCTGGAAACACCATATATTTT.

The CDR3 protein is CASSLAGNQDGYTF. For the CDR3, the DNA is TGCGCCAGCAGCTTGGCAGGGAATCAGGATGGCTACACCTTC. The gene calls are TRBV5-1 and TRBJ1-2; perhaps TRBD1 as D (5 bases). The CDR3 totals 14 residues. V lost 0 bases and J 6 bases, leaving 12 bases between the germline ends. In germline, CDR1 is SGHRS, CDR2 YFSETQ.

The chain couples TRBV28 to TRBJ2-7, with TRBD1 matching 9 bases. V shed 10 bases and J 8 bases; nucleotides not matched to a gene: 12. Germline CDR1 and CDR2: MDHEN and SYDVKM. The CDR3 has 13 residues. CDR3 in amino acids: CATRGTGTPKQYF. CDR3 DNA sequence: TGTGCCACCCGGGGGACAGGGACCCCTAAGCAGTACTTC.

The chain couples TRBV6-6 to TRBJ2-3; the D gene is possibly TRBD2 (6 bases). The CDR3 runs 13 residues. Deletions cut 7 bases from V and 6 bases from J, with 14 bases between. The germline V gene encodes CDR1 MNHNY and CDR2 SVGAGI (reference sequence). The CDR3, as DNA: TGTGCCAGCACCTCTCGGGAGTGGGATACGCAGTATTTT. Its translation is CASTSREWDTQYF.

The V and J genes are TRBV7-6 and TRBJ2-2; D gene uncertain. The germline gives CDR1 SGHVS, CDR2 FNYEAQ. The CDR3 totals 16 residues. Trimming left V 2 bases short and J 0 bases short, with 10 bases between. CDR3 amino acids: CASSLRSNSNTGELFF. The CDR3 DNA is TGTGCCAGCAGCTTACGAAGCAACTCGAACACCGGGGAGCTGTTTTTT.

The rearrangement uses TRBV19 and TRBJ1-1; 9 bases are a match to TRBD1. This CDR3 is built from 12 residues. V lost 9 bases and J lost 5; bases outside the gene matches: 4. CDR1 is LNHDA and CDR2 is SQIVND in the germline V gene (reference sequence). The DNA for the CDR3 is TGTGCCAGCCTGGACAGGGGAACTGAAGCTTTCTTT. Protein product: CASLDRGTEAFF.

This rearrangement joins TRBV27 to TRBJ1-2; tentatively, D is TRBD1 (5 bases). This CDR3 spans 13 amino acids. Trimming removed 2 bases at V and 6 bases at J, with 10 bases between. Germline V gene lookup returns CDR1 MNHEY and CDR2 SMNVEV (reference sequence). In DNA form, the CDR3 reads TGTGCCAGCAGTTTACGCAGGGTCGATGGCTACACCTTC. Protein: CASSLRRVDGYTF.

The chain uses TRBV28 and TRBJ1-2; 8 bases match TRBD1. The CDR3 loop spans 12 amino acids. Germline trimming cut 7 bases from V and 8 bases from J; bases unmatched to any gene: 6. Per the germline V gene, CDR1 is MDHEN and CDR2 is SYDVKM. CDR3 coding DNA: TGTGCCAGCACCACAGGGGGGTCCGGCTACACCTTC. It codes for CASTTGGSGYTF.

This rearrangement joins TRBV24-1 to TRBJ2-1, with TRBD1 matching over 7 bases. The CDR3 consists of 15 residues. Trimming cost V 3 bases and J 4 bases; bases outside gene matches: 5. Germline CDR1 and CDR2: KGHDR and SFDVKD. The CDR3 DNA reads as TGTGCCACCAGTGATCCGGGACAGACTTACAATGAGCAGTTCTTC. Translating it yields CATSDPGQTYNEQFF.

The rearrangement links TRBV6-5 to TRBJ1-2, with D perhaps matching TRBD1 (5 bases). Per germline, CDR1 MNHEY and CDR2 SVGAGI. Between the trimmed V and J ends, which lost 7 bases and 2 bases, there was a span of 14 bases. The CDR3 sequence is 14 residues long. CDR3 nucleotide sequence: TGTGCCAGCACACCGGGACGGGGGAACTATGGCTACACCTTC. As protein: CASTPGRGNYGYTF.

The CDR3 DNA sequence: TGCGCCAGCACCGAGGAGTACAGGGGATTGCCGGCGACCCAGTACTTC. Its protein product is CASTEEYRGLPATQYF. The rearrangement uses TRBV10-2 and TRBJ2-5; the match to TRBD1 covers 7 bases. The ends lost 7 bases at V and 7 bases at J; junction bases unmatched: 18. CDR1 WSHSY and CDR2 SAAADI come from the germline V gene. The CDR3 runs to 16 residues.

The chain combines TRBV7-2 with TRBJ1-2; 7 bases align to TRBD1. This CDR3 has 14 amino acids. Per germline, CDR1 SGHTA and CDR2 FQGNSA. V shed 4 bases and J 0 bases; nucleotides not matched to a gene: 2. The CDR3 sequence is CASSWDSANYGYTF. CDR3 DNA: TGTGCCAGCAGCTGGGACAGTGCTAACTATGGCTACACCTTC.

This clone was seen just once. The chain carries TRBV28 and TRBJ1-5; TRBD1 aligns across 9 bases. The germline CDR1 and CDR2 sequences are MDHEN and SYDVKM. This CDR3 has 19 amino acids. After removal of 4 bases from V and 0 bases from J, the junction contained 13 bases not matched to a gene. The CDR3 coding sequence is TGTGCCAGCAGTTCAACCCGGGACAGGGCCGGCTTTAGCAATCAGCCCCAGCATTTT. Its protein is CASSSTRDRAGFSNQPQHF.

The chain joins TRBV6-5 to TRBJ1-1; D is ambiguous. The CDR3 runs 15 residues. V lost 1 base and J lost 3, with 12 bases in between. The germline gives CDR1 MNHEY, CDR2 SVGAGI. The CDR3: CASSYFGESDTEAFF. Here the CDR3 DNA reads TGTGCCAGCAGTTACTTCGGGGAGTCGGACACTGAAGCTTTCTTT.

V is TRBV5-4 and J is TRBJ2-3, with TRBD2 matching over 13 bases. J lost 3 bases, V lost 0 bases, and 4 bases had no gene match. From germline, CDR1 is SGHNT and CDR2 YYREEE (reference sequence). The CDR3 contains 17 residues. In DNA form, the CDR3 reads TGTGCCAGCAGCTTGGAACTAGCGGGAGGGGGGACAGATACGCAGTATTTT. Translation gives CASSLELAGGGTDTQYF.